Presented here are 5 T cell receptor beta chains from one specimen sequenced in a study of T cells after yellow fever vaccination (dated by TCRdb to the late 2010s). Library prep was done by 5' RACE. The run used an Illumina HiSeq 2500. TCRdb cleaned the public reads at Q25 with fastp, built clones with MiXCR and kept in-frame beta chains. All rows with the same CDR3 protein become a single entry with the most common DNA and genes. For this sample there are around 530,000 distinct CDR3 sequences; 17% appear just once. The ten largest clones capture roughly 17% of the sample. This specimen's treatment or condition label, interpreted: live attenuated yellow fever vaccine strain. This sample comprised PBMCs, obtained 5 to 6 days after the first yellow fever vaccination. Receptor source: a man between 18 and 29 years old who received the YFV17D yellow fever vaccine.

This clonotype was counted only a few times. This chain uses TRBV9 with TRBJ2-2; 7 positions match TRBD1. The J segment lost 6 bases and the V segment lost 0 bases, leaving 14 bases of the junction unmatched. The CDR3 covers 18 residues. CDR1 is SGDLS, CDR2 YYNGEE, per germline. The CDR3 spells CASSVVSLSTGSAGELFF. In nucleotides, the CDR3 is TGTGCCAGCAGCGTAGTTTCCCTTTCGACAGGGTCAGCCGGGGAGCTGTTTTTT.

The rearrangement joins TRBV20-1 to TRBJ1-6; D unclear. This CDR3 region has 17 residues. V dropped 0 bases and J dropped 0 bases, with 12 bases sitting between them. Germline CDR1 and CDR2: DFQATT and SNEGSKA (reference sequence). CDR3 residues: CSARDGYGPSYNSPLHF. The CDR3 DNA sequence: TGCAGTGCTAGAGATGGGTACGGACCCTCCTATAATTCACCCCTCCACTTT.

This clonotype was seen many times. The rearrangement uses TRBV20-1 and TRBJ2-3, with D possibly called TRBD1 or TRBD2 (5 bases each). V lost 6 bases and J lost 2, with 18 bases in between. The length of the CDR3 is 15 residues. Looked up from germline, CDR1 is DFQATT and CDR2 is SNEGSKA (reference sequence). CDR3 sequence reads: CSAATPGDVTDTQYF. The DNA for the CDR3 is TGCAGTGCCGCTACCCCCGGGGACGTCACAGATACGCAGTATTTT.

The V call is TRBV7-6, the J call TRBJ2-3, with 11 bases lining up with TRBD2. Germline V gene sequence: CDR1 SGHVS, CDR2 FNYEAQ. The V segment lost 4 bases and the J segment 4 bases; nucleotides outside the gene matches: 10. The CDR3 is 17 amino acids. CDR3 amino acids: CASSSQPSSGGSDTQYF. In nucleotides, the CDR3 is TGTGCCAGCAGCTCCCAACCATCTAGCGGGGGGTCAGATACGCAGTATTTT.

The chain combines TRBV11-2 with TRBJ1-1; no firm D call. Germline CDR1 is SGHAT and CDR2 is FQNNGV. The CDR3 has 15 amino acids. Trimming cost V 1 base and J 1 base, with 10 bases left between them. The CDR3, as DNA: TGTGCCAGCAGCTTAGCCGGGTCAGCGAACACTGAAGCTTTCTTT. Translated: CASSLAGSANTEAFF. Variable domain in full (rest from reference TRBV11-2 and TRBJ1-1): EAGVAQSPRYKIIEKRQSVAFWCNPISGHATLYWYQQILGQGPKLLIQFQNNGVVDDSQLPKDRFSAERLKGVDSTLKIQPAKLEDSAVYLCASSLAGSANTEAFFGQGTRLTVV.